What follows describes a single T cell receptor (beta chain). As yet, its antigen is unknown. Sequence at one end of the junction differs from germline and may be a read error. cDNA specific to TCR beta was made from 500 ng of total RNA, with a constant-region primer employed for priming. For TCR beta, libraries were produced by three nested multiplex PCR rounds using slightly modified ARM-PCR. The first two PCR rounds used TRBV1-TRBV30 primers with a Cbeta primer, roughly 10 cycles each. Via MiXCR, TCRdb re-called the multiplex PCR reads, giving one row per CDR3 protein. The profile shows roughly 23,000 distinct CDR3 sequences, approximately 70% of them singletons. The V gene's germline CDR1 is MNHEY and CDR2 SVGAGI. The CDR3 has 15 residues. This record comes from a study of tumor-infiltrating lymphocytes in primary liver carcinoma. Whole-study context: These patients were men and women whose ages were 30 to 69 years. Productive TCRbeta read yields ran from roughly 3.9 to 6.8 million per sample and were similar between tissues.

Taking about 20-31 mg of unsorted bulk tissue, the authors co-extracted RNA and DNA. Findings of the study overall: Reduced overlap was seen in tumor-adjacent and tumor-blood pairs versus tumor region pairs.

The J gene is TRBJ1-6, the V gene TRBV6-5, with TRBD1 as a possible D gene (5 bases). The sequence was collected from a man between 35 and 55 years old with primary liver carcinoma and hepatitis B virus infection. Material for sequencing was liver tumor tissue from sampling region 1. This sample's subset: tumor region T1, superior pole. CDR3 coding DNA: TGTGTCAGCAGCTACACGATAGGGGATAATTCACCCCTCCACTTT. This translates into CVSSYTIGDNSPLHF.